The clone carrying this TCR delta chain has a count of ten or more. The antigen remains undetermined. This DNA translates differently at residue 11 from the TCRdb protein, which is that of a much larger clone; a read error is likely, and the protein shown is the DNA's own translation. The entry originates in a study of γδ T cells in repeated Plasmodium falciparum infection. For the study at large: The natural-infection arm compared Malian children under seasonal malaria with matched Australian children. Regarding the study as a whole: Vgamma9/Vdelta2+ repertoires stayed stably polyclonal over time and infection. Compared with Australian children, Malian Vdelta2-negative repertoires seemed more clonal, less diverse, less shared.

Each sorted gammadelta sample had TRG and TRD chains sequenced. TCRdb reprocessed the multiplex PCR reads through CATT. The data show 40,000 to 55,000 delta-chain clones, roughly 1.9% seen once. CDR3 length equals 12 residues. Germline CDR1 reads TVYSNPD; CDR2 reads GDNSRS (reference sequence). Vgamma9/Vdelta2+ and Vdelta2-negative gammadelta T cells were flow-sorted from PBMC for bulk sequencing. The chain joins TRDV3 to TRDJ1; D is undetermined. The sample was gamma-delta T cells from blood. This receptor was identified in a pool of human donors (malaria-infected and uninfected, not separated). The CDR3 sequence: CAFTRNTDKLTF. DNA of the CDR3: TGTGCCTTTACAAGGAACACCGATAAACTCACCTTT. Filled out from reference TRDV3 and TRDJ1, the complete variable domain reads CDKVTQSSPDQTVASGSEVVLLCTYDTVYSNPDLFWYRIRPDYSFQFVFYGDNSRSEGADFTQGRFSVKHILTQKAFHLVISPVRTEDSATYYCAFTRNTDKLTFGKGTRVTVEP.